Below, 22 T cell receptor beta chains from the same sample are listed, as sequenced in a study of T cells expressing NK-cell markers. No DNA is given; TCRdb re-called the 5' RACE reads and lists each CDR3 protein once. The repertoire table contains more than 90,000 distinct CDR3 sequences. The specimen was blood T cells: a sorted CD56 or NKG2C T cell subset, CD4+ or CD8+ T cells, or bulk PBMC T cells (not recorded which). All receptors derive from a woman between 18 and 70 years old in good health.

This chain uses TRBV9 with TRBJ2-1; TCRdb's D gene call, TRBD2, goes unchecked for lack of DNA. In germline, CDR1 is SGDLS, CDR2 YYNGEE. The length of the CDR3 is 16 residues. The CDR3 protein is CASSALAGGFYNEQFF.

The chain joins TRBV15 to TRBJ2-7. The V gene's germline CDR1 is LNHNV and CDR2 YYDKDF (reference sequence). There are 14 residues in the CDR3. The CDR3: CATSRATDAYEQYF. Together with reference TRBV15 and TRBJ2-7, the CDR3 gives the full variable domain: DAMVIQNPRYQVTQFGKPVTLSCSQTLNHNVMYWYQQKSSQAPKLLFHYYDKDFNNEADTPDNFQSRRPNTSFCFLDIRSPGLGDTAMYLCATSRATDAYEQYFGPGTRLTVT.

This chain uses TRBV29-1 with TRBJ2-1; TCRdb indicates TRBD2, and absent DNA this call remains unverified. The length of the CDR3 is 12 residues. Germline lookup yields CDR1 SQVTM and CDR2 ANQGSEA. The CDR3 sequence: CSGQPREGEQFF.

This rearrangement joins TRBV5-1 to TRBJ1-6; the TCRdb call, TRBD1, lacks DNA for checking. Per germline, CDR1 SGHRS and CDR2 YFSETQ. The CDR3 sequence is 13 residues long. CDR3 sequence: CASTDSGNSPLHF.

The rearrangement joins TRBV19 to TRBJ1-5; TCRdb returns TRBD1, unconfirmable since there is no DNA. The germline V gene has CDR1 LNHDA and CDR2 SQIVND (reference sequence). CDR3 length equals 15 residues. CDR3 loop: CASSIGTRGLQPQHF.

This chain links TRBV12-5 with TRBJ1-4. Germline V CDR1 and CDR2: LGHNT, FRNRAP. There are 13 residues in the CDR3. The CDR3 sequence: CASAAKLGEKLFF. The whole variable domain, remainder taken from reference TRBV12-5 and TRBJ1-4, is DARVTQTPRHKVTEMGQEVTMRCQPILGHNTVFWYRQTMMQGLELLAYFRNRAPLDDSGMPKDRFSAEMPDATLATLKIQPSEPRDSAVYFCASAAKLGEKLFFGSGTQLSVL.

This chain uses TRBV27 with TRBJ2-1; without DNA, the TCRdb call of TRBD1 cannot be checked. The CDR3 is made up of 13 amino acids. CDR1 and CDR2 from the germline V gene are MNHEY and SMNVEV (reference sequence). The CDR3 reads CASRPGGTNEQFF.

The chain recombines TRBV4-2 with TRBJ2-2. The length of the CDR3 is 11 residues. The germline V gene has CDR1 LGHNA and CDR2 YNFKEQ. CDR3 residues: CASSPGGELFF.

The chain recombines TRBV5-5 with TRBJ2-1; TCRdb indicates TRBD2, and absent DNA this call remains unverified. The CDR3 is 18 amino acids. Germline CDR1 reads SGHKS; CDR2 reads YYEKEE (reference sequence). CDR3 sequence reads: CASSNPGTSGPSYNEQFF.

This chain's CDR3 is CACAATETPHHTQYF. J is TRBJ2-3 and V is TRBV30; absent DNA, TCRdb's TRBD2 call cannot be checked. Per the germline V gene, CDR1 is GTSNPN and CDR2 is SVGIG (reference sequence). The CDR3 is 15 amino acids.

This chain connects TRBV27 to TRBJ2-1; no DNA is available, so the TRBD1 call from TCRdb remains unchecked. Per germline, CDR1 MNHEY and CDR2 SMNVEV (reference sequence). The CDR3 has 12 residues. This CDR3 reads CASSPGGNEQFF.

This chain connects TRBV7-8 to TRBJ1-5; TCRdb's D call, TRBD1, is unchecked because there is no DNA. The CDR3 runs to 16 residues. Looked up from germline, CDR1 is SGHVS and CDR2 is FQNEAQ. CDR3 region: CASSLEWKQGGQPQHF.

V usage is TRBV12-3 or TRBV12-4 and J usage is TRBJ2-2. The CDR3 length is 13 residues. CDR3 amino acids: CASKGRNTGELFF.

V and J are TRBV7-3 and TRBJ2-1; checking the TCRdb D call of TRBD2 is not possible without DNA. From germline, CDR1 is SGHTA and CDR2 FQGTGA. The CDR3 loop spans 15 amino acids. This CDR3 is CASSMGLVVRDEQFF. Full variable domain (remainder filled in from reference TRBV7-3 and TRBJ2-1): GAGVSQTPSNKVTEKGKYVELRCDPISGHTALYWYRQSLGQGPEFLIYFQGTGAADDSGLPNDRFFAVRPEGSVSTLKIQRTERGDSAVYLCASSMGLVVRDEQFFGPGTRLTVL.

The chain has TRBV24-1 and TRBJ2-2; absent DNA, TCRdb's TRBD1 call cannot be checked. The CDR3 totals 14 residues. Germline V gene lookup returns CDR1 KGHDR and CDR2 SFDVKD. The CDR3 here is CATSDWTSREELFF.

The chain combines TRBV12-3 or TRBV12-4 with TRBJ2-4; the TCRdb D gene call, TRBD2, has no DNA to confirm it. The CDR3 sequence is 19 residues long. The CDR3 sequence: CASSPLPAGGFLAKNIQYF.

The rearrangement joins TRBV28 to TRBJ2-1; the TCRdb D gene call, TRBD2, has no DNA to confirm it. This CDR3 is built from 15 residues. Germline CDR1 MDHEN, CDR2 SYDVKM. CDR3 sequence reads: CASSQGLAGWSAQFF. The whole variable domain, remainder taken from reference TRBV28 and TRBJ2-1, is DVKVTQSSRYLVKRTGEKVFLECVQDMDHENMFWYRQDPGLGLRLIYFSYDVKMKEKGDIPEGYSVSREKKERFSLILESASTNQTSMYLCASSQGLAGWSAQFFGPGTRLTVL.

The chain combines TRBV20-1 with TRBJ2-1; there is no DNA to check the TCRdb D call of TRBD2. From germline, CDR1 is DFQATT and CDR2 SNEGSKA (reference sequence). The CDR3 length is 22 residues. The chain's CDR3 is CSARGGTSGRTFKSTPYNEQFF.

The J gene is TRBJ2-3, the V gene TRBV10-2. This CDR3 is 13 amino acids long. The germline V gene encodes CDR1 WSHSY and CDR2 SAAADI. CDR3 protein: CASSEGFSDTQYF.

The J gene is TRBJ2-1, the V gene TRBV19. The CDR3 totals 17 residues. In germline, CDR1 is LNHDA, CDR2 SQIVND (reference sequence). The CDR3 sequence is CASSMSVSSWIYGEQFF.

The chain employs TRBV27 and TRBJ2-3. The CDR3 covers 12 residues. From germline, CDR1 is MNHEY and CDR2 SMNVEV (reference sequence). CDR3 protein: CASSLNFDTQYF.

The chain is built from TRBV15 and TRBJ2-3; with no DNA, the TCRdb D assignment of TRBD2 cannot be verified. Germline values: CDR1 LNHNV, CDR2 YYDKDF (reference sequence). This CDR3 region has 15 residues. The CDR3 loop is CATSRGGGLTDTQYF.